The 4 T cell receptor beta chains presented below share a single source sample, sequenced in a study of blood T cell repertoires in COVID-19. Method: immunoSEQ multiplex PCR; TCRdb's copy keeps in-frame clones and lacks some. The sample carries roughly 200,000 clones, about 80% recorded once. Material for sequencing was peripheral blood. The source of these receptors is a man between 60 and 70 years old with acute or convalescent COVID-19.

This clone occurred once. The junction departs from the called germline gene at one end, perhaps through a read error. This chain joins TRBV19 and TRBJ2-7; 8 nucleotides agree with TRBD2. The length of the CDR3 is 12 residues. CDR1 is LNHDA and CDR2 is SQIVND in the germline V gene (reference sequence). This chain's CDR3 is CASSIGGLVKSF. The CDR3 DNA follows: TGTGCCAGTAGTATAGGGGGACTAGTTAAGTCCTTC.

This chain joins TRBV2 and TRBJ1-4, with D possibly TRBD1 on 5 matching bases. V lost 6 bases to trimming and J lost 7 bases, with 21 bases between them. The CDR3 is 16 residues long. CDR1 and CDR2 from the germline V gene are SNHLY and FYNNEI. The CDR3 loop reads CASRISQAAQGEKLFF. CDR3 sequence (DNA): TGTGCCAGCAGAATAAGTCAGGCCGCCCAGGGTGAAAAACTGTTTTTT.

The CDR3 sequence is CASSLTIRGEAFF. DNA of the CDR3: TGTGCCAGCAGCTTAACGATAAGGGGGGAAGCTTTCTTT. The V gene is TRBV7-3, the J gene TRBJ1-1; possible D gene TRBD1, 6 bases. CDR3 length equals 13 residues. V was shortened by 0 bases and J by 8 bases, with 10 bases between the two germline ends. Per the germline V gene, CDR1 is SGHTA and CDR2 is FQGTGA.

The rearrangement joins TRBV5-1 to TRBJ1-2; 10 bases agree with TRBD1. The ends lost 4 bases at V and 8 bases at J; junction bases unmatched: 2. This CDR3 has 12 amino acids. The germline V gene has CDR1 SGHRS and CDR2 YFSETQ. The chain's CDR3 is CASSVDRGGYTF. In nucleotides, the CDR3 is TGCGCCAGCAGCGTGGACAGGGGGGGCTACACCTTC.